These T cell receptor beta chains were read from a single sample in a study of cytomegalovirus exposure and HLA in healthy donors. Measured with immunoSEQ multiplex PCR; TCRdb has only the in-frame clones, and not every one. The data hold about 170,000 clones, with 71% observed a single time. Sequenced material: PBMCs. The source of these receptors is a girl between 5 and 17 years old in good health and CMV-seronegative. The CDR3 runs from the conserved cysteine through the conserved F or W. Each record gives: V gene, clone size, J gene, D gene, CDR3 DNA, CDR3 protein. D genes are given only for firm matches. Expanded clones get a size class; other rows say once, few or many, or leave the size out.

TRBV6-1	.	TRBJ1-1	.	TGTGCCAGCAGTGAATTGTTCGGGGGGCGCGGCACTGAAGCTTTCTTT	CASSELFGGRGTEAFF
TRBV30	.	TRBJ2-5	TRBD1	TGTGCCTGGAGTGTAGGACAGGGGGCTGAAGAGACCCAGTACTTC	CAWSVGQGAEETQYF
TRBV6-6	medium-sized	TRBJ1-1	.	TGTGCCAGCCAGTGGGCTCGCGATGAAGCTTTCTTT	CASQWARDEAFF
TRBV4-1	.	TRBJ2-5	.	TGCGCCAGCAGCCAGATGCAGATTCAAGAGACCCAGTACTTC	CASSQMQIQETQYF
TRBV6-6	.	TRBJ1-5	.	TGTGCCAGCACGAGAGGGCTGAGCAATCAGCCCCAGCATTTT	CASTRGLSNQPQHF
TRBV7-9	.	TRBJ2-7	TRBD1	TGTGCCAGCAGCCTCCGGGACAGGGTTGTCGACGAGCAGTACTTC	CASSLRDRVVDEQYF
TRBV27	.	TRBJ2-1	TRBD2	TGTGCCAGCAGTTTATTCATACCCGGGACTAGCGGGGGGAATGAGCAGTTCTTC	CASSLFIPGTSGGNEQFF
TRBV27	.	TRBJ2-7	TRBD2	TGTGCCAGCAGTCTCGCCAGCGGGGTACTTTACGAGCAGTACTTC	CASSLASGVLYEQYF
TRBV11-2	.	TRBJ1-5	.	TGTGCCAGCAGCTCAACCCGGGAGGGGGGCAATCAGCCCCAGCATTTT	CASSSTREGGNQPQHF
TRBV5-1	.	TRBJ2-6	.	TGCGCCAGCGTGGGGAGACAGGGAGGCTCTGGGGCCAACGTCCTGACTTTC	CASVGRQGGSGANVLTF
TRBV5-1	.	TRBJ2-7	TRBD2	TGCGCCAGCAGCTTTAGCGGGGGGGCATACGAGCAGTACTTC	CASSFSGGAYEQYF
TRBV20-1	.	TRBJ1-2	.	TGCAGTGCTCCCCGGGACTATGGCTACACCTTC	CSAPRDYGYTF
TRBV27	.	TRBJ2-1	TRBD2	TGTGCCAGCAGGGGGGTAGCGGGGGGGCCGAATGAGCAGTTCTTC	CASRGVAGGPNEQFF
TRBV19	.	TRBJ2-4	TRBD2	TGTGCCAGTAGTAGGTACGCTAGCGGGGGGGCCGCGTCAAACATTCAGTACTTC	CASSRYASGGAASNIQYF
TRBV13	.	TRBJ1-6	.	TGTGCCAGCAGCTCCCGGACAGATTCACCCCTCCACTTT	CASSSRTDSPLHF
TRBV27	.	TRBJ2-7	.	TGTGCCAGCAGTTGGAGGGGGCCCCCCTACGAGCAGTACTTC	CASSWRGPPYEQYF
TRBV9	once	TRBJ1-1	.	TGTGCCAGCAGCGTGGGACTTTTGAACACTGAAGCTTTCTTT	CASSVGLLNTEAFF
TRBV6-5	.	TRBJ2-7	TRBD1	TGTGCCAGCAGTAACTCCCGGGACAGCATCTGCGAGCAGTACTTC	CASSNSRDSICEQYF
TRBV5-4	many	TRBJ1-5	.	TGTGCCAGCAGCTTGCAGGGCAATCAGCCCCAGCATTTT	CASSLQGNQPQHF
TRBV5-4	.	TRBJ1-2	TRBD1	TGTGCCAGCAGCTTGTATACAGGGGATGGCTACACCTTC	CASSLYTGDGYTF
TRBV27	.	TRBJ2-7	.	TGTGCCAGTTCTTCCTACTACGAGCAGTACTTC	CASSSYYEQYF
TRBV4-1	.	TRBJ2-1	TRBD2	TGCGCCAGCAGCCAAGTTCGGGGCGGGGGAGGGTACAATGAGCAGTTCTTC	CASSQVRGGGGYNEQFF
TRBV5-1	.	TRBJ1-3	TRBD1	TGCGCCAGCAGCTCAGATCGACAGGGTGACTCTGGAAACACCATATATTTT	CASSSDRQGDSGNTIYF
TRBV2	few	TRBJ2-5	TRBD2	TGTGCCAGCAGTCGGACTAGCGGTGGCCAAGAGACCCAGTACTTC	CASSRTSGGQETQYF
TRBV2	.	TRBJ1-5	.	TGTGCCAGCAGCTGCAGGGAAAGGTTTAGCAATCAGCCCCAGCATTTT	CASSCRERFSNQPQHF
TRBV6-1	.	TRBJ2-7	.	TGTGCCAGCAGGGTTCAGGTGAACTCCTACGAGCAGTACTTC	CASRVQVNSYEQYF
TRBV5-1	.	TRBJ1-2	.	TGCGCCAGCAGCTTGGGTCGAACATATGGCTACACCTTC	CASSLGRTYGYTF
TRBV10-1	.	TRBJ2-7	.	TGCGCCAGCAGTGAGGGAGGGGTCGTCTTTATACACTCCTACGAGCAGTACTTC	CASSEGGVVFIHSYEQYF
TRBV6-5	.	TRBJ1-1	.	TGTGCCAGCAGTCTACAGGAGAAGAGCACTGAAGCTTTCTTT	CASSLQEKSTEAFF
TRBV20-1	once	TRBJ2-7	.	TGCAGTGTAAGTGGAGGGAGCGAGCAGTACTTC	CSVSGGSEQYF
TRBV5-1	.	TRBJ2-1	TRBD1	TGCGCCAGCAGCCCCCTTACATGGACAGGGGGCTACAATGAGCAGTTCTTC	CASSPLTWTGGYNEQFF
TRBV7-9	.	TRBJ1-1	.	TGTGCCAGCAGCTCGCCGGGAGCTTTAACTGAAGCTTTCTTT	CASSSPGALTEAFF
TRBV7-6	.	TRBJ2-1	.	TGTGCCAGCAGCCCTGGAGACCATGAGCAGTTCTTC	CASSPGDHEQFF
TRBV29-1	.	TRBJ1-1	TRBD1	TGCAGCGTTTCAACAGGGGGGAACACTGAAGCTTTCTTT	CSVSTGGNTEAFF
TRBV19	few	TRBJ2-3	TRBD2	TGTGCCAGTAGTATTGCGGGGGGGGCCATAGATACGCAGTATTTT	CASSIAGGAIDTQYF
TRBV4-2	.	TRBJ2-7	.	TGTGCCAGCAGCCAAGGGCCTGACGGAGCCTACGAGCAGTACTTC	CASSQGPDGAYEQYF
TRBV5-1	.	TRBJ2-5	.	TGCGCCAGCAGCTTGGGGGCAGGGGTGGAACTCGGAGAGACCCAGTACTTC	CASSLGAGVELGETQYF
TRBV6-1	.	TRBJ2-7	.	TGTGCCAGCGGGCAGGCTGTTTACGAGCAGTACTTC	CASGQAVYEQYF
TRBV4-1	few	TRBJ1-4	.	TGCGCCAGCAGCCGGGACATCTATGAAGAAAAACTGTTTTTT	CASSRDIYEEKLFF
TRBV4-1	.	TRBJ2-1	TRBD2	TGCGCCAGCAGCTCCTTCCTGACTAGCGTAGGAAATGGGCAGTTCTTC	CASSSFLTSVGNGQFF
TRBV19	.	TRBJ2-3	TRBD2	TGTGCCAGTAGCGGACTAGCGGGGGCCCTAGCCACAGATACGCAGTATTTT	CASSGLAGALATDTQYF
TRBV27	.	TRBJ2-7	TRBD1	TGTGCCAGCAGCTCCCTGGAGACAGGGGGAATATCGAACTACGAGCAGTACTTC	CASSSLETGGISNYEQYF
TRBV19	.	TRBJ1-4	.	TGTGCCAGTAGTCAAACGACGGGTAGCGAAAAACTGTTTTTT	CASSQTTGSEKLFF
TRBV4-2	.	TRBJ2-3	TRBD2	TGTGCCAGCAGCCAAGAAGGGATAGCGGGGCGGACAGATACGCAGTATTTT	CASSQEGIAGRTDTQYF
TRBV27	.	TRBJ1-1	.	TGTGCCAGCAGTCCATTCACAACAGGCACTGAAGCTTTCTTT	CASSPFTTGTEAFF
TRBV5-1	.	TRBJ1-1	.	TGCGCCAGCAGAACAGGAATGAACACTGAAGCTTTCTTT	CASRTGMNTEAFF
TRBV5-1	.	TRBJ2-5	.	TGCGCCAGCACCGGGGACACCCGCCAAGAGACCCAGTACTTC	CASTGDTRQETQYF
TRBV7-9	few	TRBJ2-7	TRBD1	TGTGCCAGCAGGGGACAGGGGATTACCTACGAGCAGTACTTC	CASRGQGITYEQYF
TRBV6-5	.	TRBJ1-4	.	TGTGCCAGCAGTCCCCTCCTCAATACGGAGGAAAAACTGTTTTTT	CASSPLLNTEEKLFF
TRBV2	.	TRBJ2-1	TRBD1	TGTGCCAGCAGGATAGGGACAGGGGAACACAATGAGCAGTTCTTC	CASRIGTGEHNEQFF
TRBV7-9	.	TRBJ1-6	TRBD1	TGTGCCAGCAGCTCGGGACAGGGCATATATTCACCCCTCCACTTT	CASSSGQGIYSPLHF
TRBV10-3	.	TRBJ1-1	.	TGTGCCATCAGAGGACATTCGAACACTGAAGCTTTCTTT	CAIRGHSNTEAFF
TRBV19	.	TRBJ2-7	TRBD1	TGTGCCAGTAGTAACCCGGGACAGGCGAAGACCTACGAGCAGTACTTC	CASSNPGQAKTYEQYF